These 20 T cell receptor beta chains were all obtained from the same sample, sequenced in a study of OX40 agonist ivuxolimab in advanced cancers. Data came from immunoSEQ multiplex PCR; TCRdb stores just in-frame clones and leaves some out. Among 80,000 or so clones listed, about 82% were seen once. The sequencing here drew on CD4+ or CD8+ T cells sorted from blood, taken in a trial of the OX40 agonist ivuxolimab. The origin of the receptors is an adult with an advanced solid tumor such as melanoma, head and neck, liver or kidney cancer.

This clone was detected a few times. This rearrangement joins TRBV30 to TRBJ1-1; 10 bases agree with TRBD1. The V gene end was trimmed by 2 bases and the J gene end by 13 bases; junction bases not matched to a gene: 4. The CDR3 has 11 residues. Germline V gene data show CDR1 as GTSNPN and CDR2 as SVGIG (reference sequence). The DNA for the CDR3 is TGTGCCTGGAGTCAACGGGACAGGGGTTTCTTT. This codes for CAWSQRDRGFF.

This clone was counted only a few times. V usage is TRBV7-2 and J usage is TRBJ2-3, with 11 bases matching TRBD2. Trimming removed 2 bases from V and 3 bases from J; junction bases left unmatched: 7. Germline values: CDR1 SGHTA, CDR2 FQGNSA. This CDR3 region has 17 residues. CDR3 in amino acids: CASSLPRVAGGTDTQYF. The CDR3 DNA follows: TGTGCCAGCAGCTTACCGAGAGTAGCGGGAGGGACAGATACGCAGTATTTT.

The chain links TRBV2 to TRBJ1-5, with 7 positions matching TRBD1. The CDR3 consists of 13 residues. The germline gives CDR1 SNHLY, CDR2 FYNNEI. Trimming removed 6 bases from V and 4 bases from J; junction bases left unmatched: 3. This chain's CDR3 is CASSGQANQPQHF. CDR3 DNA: TGTGCCAGCAGCGGACAGGCAAATCAGCCCCAGCATTTT.

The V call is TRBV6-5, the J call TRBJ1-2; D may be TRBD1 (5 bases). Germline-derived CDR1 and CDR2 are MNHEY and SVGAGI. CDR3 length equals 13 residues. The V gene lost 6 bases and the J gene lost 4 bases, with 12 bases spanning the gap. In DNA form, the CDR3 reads TGTGCCAGCAGGGGGCCGGGGGTCTATGGCTACACCTTC. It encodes CASRGPGVYGYTF.

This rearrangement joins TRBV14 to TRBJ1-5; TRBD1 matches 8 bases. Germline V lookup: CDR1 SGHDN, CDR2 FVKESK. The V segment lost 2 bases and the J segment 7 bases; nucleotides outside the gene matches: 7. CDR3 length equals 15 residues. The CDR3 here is CASSQPTGGGQPQHF. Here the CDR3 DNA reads TGTGCCAGCAGCCAACCAACAGGGGGAGGCCAGCCCCAGCATTTT.

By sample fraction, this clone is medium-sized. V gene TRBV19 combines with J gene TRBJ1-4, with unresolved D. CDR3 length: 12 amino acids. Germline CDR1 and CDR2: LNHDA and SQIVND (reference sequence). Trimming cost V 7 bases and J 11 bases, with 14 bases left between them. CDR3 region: CASTPSGSKLFF. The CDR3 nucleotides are TGTGCCAGTACCCCCTCGGGAAGCAAACTGTTTTTT.

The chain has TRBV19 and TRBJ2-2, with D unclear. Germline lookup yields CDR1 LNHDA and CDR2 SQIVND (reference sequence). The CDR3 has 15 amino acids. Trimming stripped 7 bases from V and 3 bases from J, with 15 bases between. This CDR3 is CASKLGSGDTGELFF. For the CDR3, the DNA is TGTGCCAGTAAATTGGGCAGTGGGGACACCGGGGAGCTGTTTTTT.

CDR3 loop: CASSQARDRRGSTEAFF. The CDR3 DNA reads as TGTGCCAGCAGCCAAGCTCGGGACAGGAGAGGGTCCACTGAAGCTTTCTTT. This chain joins TRBV14 and TRBJ1-1; 8 nucleotides align to TRBD1. The CDR3 is made up of 17 amino acids. Germline V CDR1 and CDR2: SGHDN, FVKESK. V trimming: 1 base; J trimming: 4 bases; junction bases outside the gene matches: 11.

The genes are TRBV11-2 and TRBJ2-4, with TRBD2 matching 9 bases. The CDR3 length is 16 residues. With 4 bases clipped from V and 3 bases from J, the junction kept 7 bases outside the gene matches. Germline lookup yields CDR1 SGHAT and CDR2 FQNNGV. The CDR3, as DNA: TGTGCCAGCAGCTCGGGCGCGACTAGCGGCAAAAACATTCAGTACTTC. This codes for CASSSGATSGKNIQYF.

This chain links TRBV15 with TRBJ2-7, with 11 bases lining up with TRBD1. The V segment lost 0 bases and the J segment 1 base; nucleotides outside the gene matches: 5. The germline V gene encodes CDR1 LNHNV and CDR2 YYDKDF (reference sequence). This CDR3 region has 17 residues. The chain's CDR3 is CATSRERGTGGSYEQYF. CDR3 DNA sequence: TGTGCCACCAGCAGAGAGCGGGGGACAGGGGGATCCTACGAGCAGTACTTC.

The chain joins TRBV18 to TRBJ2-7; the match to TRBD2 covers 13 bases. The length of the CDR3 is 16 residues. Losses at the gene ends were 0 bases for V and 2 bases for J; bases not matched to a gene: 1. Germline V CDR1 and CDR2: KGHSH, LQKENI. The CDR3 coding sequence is TGTGCCAGCTCACCACCTGGACTAGCGGGGGCCTACGAGCAGTACTTC. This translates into CASSPPGLAGAYEQYF.

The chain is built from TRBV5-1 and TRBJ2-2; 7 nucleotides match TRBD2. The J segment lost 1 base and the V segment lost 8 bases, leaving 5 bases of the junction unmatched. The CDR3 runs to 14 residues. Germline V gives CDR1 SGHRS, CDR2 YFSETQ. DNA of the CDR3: TGCGCCAGTCGAGGGACTATGAACACCGGGGAGCTGTTTTTT. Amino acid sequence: CASRGTMNTGELFF. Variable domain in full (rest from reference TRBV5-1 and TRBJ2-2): KAGVTQTPRYLIKTRGQQVTLSCSPISGHRSVSWYQQTPGQGLQFLFEYFSETQRNKGNFPGRFSGRQFSNSRSEMNVSTLELGDSALYLCASRGTMNTGELFFGEGSRLTVL.

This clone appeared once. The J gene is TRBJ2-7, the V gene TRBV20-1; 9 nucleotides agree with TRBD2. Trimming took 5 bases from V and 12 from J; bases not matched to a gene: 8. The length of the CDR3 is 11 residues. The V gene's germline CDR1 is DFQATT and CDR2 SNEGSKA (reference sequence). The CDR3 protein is CSAQREEQGYF. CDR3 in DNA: TGCAGTGCTCAGCGGGAGGAACAGGGGTACTTC.

DNA for the CDR3: TGCGCCAGCAGTGAACAGCGGGGGGGCACAGATACGCAGTATTTT. This gives the protein CASSEQRGGTDTQYF. The chain combines TRBV10-1 with TRBJ2-3; 9 nucleotides align to TRBD2. The germline V gene has CDR1 WNHNN and CDR2 SYGVQD (reference sequence). With V trimmed by 3 bases and J by 1 base, 2 bases remained unmatched. The CDR3 has 15 amino acids.

The CDR3: CASSPIGQNYGYTF. CDR3 nucleotides: TGTGCCAGCAGCCCAATCGGACAGAACTATGGCTACACCTTC. The chain has TRBV5-4 and TRBJ1-2; perhaps TRBD1 as D (6 bases). The V gene's germline CDR1 is SGHNT and CDR2 YYREEE (reference sequence). This CDR3 is 14 amino acids long. The germline V and J ends were trimmed by 4 bases and 2 bases, with 12 bases remaining between them. The whole variable domain, filled in from reference TRBV5-4 and TRBJ1-2, reads ETGVTQSPTHLIKTRGQQVTLRCSSQSGHNTVSWYQQALGQGPQFIFQYYREEENGRGNFPPRFSGLQFPNYSSELNVNALELDDSALYLCASSPIGQNYGYTFGSGTRLTVV.

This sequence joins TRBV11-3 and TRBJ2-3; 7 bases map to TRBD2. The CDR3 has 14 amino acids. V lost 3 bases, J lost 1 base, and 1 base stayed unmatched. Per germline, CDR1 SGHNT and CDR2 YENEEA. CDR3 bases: TGTGCCAGCAGCTTGGGGGGGGGCACAGATACGCAGTATTTT. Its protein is CASSLGGGTDTQYF.

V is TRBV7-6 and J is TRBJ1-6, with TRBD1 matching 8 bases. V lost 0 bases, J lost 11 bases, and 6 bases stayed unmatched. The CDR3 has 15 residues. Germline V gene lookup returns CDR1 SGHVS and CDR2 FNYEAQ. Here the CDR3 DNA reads TGTGCCAGCAGCTTAGCTAGGACAGGGTTAACACCCCTCCACTTT. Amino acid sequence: CASSLARTGLTPLHF.

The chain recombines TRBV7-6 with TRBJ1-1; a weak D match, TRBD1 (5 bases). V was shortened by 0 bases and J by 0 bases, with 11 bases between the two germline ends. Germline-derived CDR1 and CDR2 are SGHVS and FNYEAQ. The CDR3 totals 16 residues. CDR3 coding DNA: TGTGCCAGCAGCTTAGCTTCAGGGAAACTGAACACTGAAGCTTTCTTT. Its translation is CASSLASGKLNTEAFF. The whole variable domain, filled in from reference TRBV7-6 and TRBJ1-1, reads GAGVSQSPRYKVTKRGQDVALRCDPISGHVSLYWYRQALGQGPEFLTYFNYEAQQDKSGLPNDRFSAERPEGSISTLTIQRTEQRDSAMYRCASSLASGKLNTEAFFGQGTRLTVV.

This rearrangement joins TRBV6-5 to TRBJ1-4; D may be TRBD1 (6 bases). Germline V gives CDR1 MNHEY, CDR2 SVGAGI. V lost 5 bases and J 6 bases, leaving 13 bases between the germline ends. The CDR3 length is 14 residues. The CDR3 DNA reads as TGTGCCAGCAGTGGAGGAACAGGGTATGAAAAACTGTTTTTT. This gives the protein CASSGGTGYEKLFF.

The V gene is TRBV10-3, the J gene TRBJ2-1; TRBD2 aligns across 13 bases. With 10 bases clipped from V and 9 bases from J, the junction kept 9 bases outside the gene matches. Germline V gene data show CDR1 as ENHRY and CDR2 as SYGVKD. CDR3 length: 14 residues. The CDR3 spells CASAGTSGVSEQFF. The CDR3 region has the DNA TGTGCCAGCGCCGGGACTAGCGGGGTGAGTGAGCAGTTCTTC.